This T cell receptor (beta chain) was observed in a study of T cells in Graves' hyperthyroidism and ophthalmopathy. Study-wide findings and caveats: Median prediction lead before ophthalmopathy onset was 6 to 8 months with the model. Through a model of 13 V-J features, ophthalmopathy was separated from stable hyperthyroidism. Blood also held most thyroid clonotypes expanded beyond 0.001.

On this clonotype: Its antigen is not known. Given the absence of the conserved phenylalanine or tryptophan at the CDR3 end, a read error is likely. Because the CDR3's place on the DNA is in doubt, the DNA is left out and the CDR3 is given as listed by TCRdb.

The CDR3 extends over 9 residues, inclusive of both ends. CDR1 and CDR2 (germline): SNHLY, FYNNEI. There were TCR beta CDR3 regions amplified from RNA transcripts. HTBI primers drove first-round RT-PCR of the TCR CDR3. TCRdb recomputed calls from the multiplex PCR reads with MiXCR, one row per CDR3 protein. Among 500,000 to 600,000 distinct CDR3 sequences, roughly 50% were seen once, and the ten largest hold over 15%. The rearrangement links TRBV2 to TRBJ2-2; the DNA was not compared with TRBD1, the D call given in the table. The sequence derives from an adult woman with Graves' disease, either hyperthyroidism or ophthalmopathy (not recorded which). Input material: peripheral blood or thyroid tissue (not recorded which). The CDR3 here is CASSAHQGI.